This TCR beta chain was recovered during a study of T-cell memory formation after mild COVID-19. Looking at the study overall: Largely, the TCR clusters proved donor specific.

5'RACE with constant-segment primers yielded barcoded, UMI-tagged TCR alpha and TCR beta cDNA libraries. From the 5' RACE reads, TCRdb called clonotypes with MiXCR, one entry per CDR3 protein. This table has a few hundred thousand distinct CDR3 sequences, over 13% appearing once. Sequenced sample: PBMCs or a T cell subset sorted from them (not recorded which). The clonotype was recovered from a man aged 18 to 29 who had mild COVID-19 (a few samples of this study predate the infection). Cell type and time point are not known.

The CDR3 spells CASSYSLVSGGEAFF. CDR3 in DNA: TGTGCCAGCAGTTACTCACTGGTGAGCGGCGGTGAAGCTTTCTTT. The V call is TRBV6-5, the J call TRBJ1-1; no clear D. Germline V gene data show CDR1 as MNHEY and CDR2 as SVGAGI. CDR3 length: 15 amino acids. With 0 bases removed from V and 7 bases from J, the gap between germline ends came to 15 bases.